Reported below is one T cell receptor beta chain. Antigen unknown. CDR1 is LGHNA and CDR2 is YSLEER in the germline V gene. The V gene end was trimmed by 2 bases and the J gene end by 12 bases; junction bases not matched to a gene: 8. The CDR3 is made up of 14 amino acids. Sequencing was performed with immunoSEQ multiplex PCR; in TCRdb, only in-frame clones are kept and a portion is missing. This repertoire shows more than 12,000 clones, about nine tenths found once; its top ten account for roughly 2%. This sample is part of a study of T cells and Merkel cell carcinoma outcomes. Findings and caveats of the study: Merkel cell carcinoma outcomes were reportedly predicted by repertoire and T-cell density.

The chain carries TRBV4-3 and TRBJ2-1, with 9 positions matching TRBD1. The origin of this receptor is a human donor with Merkel cell carcinoma. Sequencing was performed on tumor tissue from Merkel cell carcinoma. The CDR3 DNA reads TGCGCCAGCAGCCAAAGGGGACAGGGAGGGCGGCAGTTCTTC. Translation gives CASSQRGQGGRQFF.